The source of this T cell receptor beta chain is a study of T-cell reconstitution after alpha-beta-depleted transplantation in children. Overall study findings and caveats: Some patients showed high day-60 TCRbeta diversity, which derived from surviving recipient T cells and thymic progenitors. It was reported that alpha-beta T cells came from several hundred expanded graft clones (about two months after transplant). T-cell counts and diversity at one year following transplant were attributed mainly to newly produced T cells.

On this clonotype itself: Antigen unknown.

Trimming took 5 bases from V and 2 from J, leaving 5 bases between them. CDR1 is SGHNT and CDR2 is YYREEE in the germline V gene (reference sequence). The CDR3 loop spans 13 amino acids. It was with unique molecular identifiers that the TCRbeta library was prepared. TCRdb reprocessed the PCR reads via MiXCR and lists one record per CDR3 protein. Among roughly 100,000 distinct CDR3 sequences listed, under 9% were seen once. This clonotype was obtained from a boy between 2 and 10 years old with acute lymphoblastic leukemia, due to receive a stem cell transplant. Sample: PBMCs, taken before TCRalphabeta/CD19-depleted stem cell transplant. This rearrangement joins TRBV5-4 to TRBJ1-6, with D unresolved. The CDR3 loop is CASRSTYNSPLHF. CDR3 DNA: TGTGCCAGCAGGAGTACCTATAATTCACCCCTCCACTTT.